The sequence of this T cell receptor (beta chain) was determined in a study of post-analysis software for immune sequencing data (dated by TCRdb to the mid-2010s). Looking at the study overall: The recorded disease courses included relapsing-remitting, secondary progressive and progressive-relapsing multiple sclerosis, and some patients had no subtype annotation. The patient repertoires were compared against approximately twelve previously published healthy control repertoires obtained from donors aged 6 to 25 years. A subset of samples was prepared in parallel using single-end sample barcoding, then pooled and co-amplified after Illumina adapter ligation.

In the case of this clonotype: No antigen is known for it. Base quality data are lacking; no much larger clone is found one base away.

TCR beta repertoires were profiled from peripheral blood of 13 young patients with multiple sclerosis to demonstrate the VDJtools post-analysis software. The multiple sclerosis patients were children and adolescents ranging in age from roughly 6 to 15 years. Study-wide findings and limitations: The control group was slightly older than the multiple sclerosis patient group. Multiple sclerosis patients had significantly lower normalized Chao1 diversity than controls, a result that suggests substantial peripheral T-cell clonal expansion. Strong co-clustering of samples prepared in the same batch was shown by direct clustering with F measure, prompting a batch-effect correction.

Library construction relied on PCR. The data were produced on an Illumina HiSeq 2500. To reduce PCR and sequencing biases, unique molecular identifiers were built into the TCR beta cDNA libraries. Around 500,000 cDNA molecules were obtained for every 1 to 10 million input T cells, so each molecule roughly corresponded to one T cell. The patient libraries were prepared and sequenced with the same protocol used for the earlier healthy control dataset. Within a given batch, samples were prepared together, multiplexed and sequenced on the same HiSeq lane. In the original analysis: Raw barcoded reads were processed with MIGEC, and single-read molecular identifier groups were discarded before consensus assembly and CDR3 extraction. Clonotype tables were post-analysed with VDJtools, and diversity was normalized by down-sampling all datasets to the smallest sample size. In repertoire overlap clustering, CDR3 amino acid sequences, but not nucleotide sequences, were matched to correct batch-related cross-sample contamination. The public reads were reprocessed in TCRdb via fastp at Q25 and MiXCR, keeping in-frame beta chains. Every CDR3 protein is listed once, alongside the most common genes and DNA of its rows. These V and J calls rely on TCRdb rather than the paper's analysis. This sample gives about 560,000 distinct CDR3 sequences in total; about 44% of them show up just once. Under 2% of the sample goes to the ten largest clones.

The sequencing input was blood. The receptor comes from a girl under 18 with multiple sclerosis.

The base sequence is TGTGCCAGCAGGCGGGCAGGGGGGATTTCACCCCTCCACTTT. The encoded protein is CASRRAGGISPLHF. The chain is made from TRBV12-3 or TRBV12-4 and TRBJ1-6; 7 central bases correspond to TRBD1. V lost 6 bases and J lost 9 bases, and the count of bases not matched to a germline gene is 8. There are 14 amino acids in the CDR3, from cysteine to phenylalanine inclusive. CDR3 DNA is the only sequence kept; it has 42 bases, read in frame from the first base.